Below are 31 T cell receptor beta chains sequenced from a single sample in a study of neurological immune-mediated disorders. One entry per CDR3 protein results from TCRdb running MiXCR on the 5' RACE reads. The profile shows tens of thousands of distinct CDR3 sequences, about 9.3% of them singletons. Sequenced: PBMCs. The receptors stem from a woman aged 35 to 49 with HTLV-1-associated myelopathy (HAM/TSP).

This clonotype has at least ten counts. The chain links TRBV5-6 to TRBJ2-5; D possibly corresponds to TRBD1 (6 bases). Trimming removed 0 bases from V and 0 bases from J, with 12 bases in between. Germline V gives CDR1 SGHDT, CDR2 YYEEEE. The CDR3 loop spans 16 amino acids. CDR3 in amino acids: CASSLVQGPYQETQYF. Written as DNA, the CDR3 is TGTGCCAGCAGCTTGGTCCAGGGGCCGTACCAAGAGACCCAGTACTTC.

This clonotype was detected ten times or more. The chain recombines TRBV15 with TRBJ2-7; D might be TRBD2 (5 bases). The germline V gene encodes CDR1 LNHNV and CDR2 YYDKDF (reference sequence). This CDR3 contains 12 residues. V was clipped by 1 base and J by 5 bases, with 6 bases between them. For the CDR3, the DNA is TGTGCCACCAGCAGAGCCGGGGACGAGCAGTACTTC. Amino acids: CATSRAGDEQYF.

This clonotype was seen many times. This sequence joins TRBV29-1 and TRBJ1-1; perhaps TRBD1 as D (5 bases). Trimming removed 4 bases from V and 8 bases from J, with 14 bases in between. The germline CDR1 and CDR2 sequences are SQVTM and ANQGSEA. This CDR3 contains 12 residues. This chain's CDR3 is CSVALQGSEAFF. The CDR3 coding sequence is TGCAGCGTTGCTCTTCAGGGATCAGAAGCTTTCTTT. Looking up the rest from reference TRBV29-1 and TRBJ1-1 gives the full variable domain: SAVISQKPSRDICQRGTSLTIQCQVDSQVTMMFWYRQQPGQSLTLIATANQGSEATYESGFVIDKFPISRPNLTFSTLTVSNMSPEDSSIYLCSVALQGSEAFFGQGTRLTVV.

This clonotype was recorded at least ten times. V is TRBV21-1 and J is TRBJ2-3; the tabulated D call, TRBD1, remains unverified against the DNA. TRBV21-1 is a recognized pseudogene. The CDR3 totals 18 residues. This chain's CDR3 is CASINPSRGRGVSDTQYF. The CDR3, as DNA: TGTGCCAGCATCAACCCGAGCAGGGGGCGCGGAGTATCGGATACGCAGTATTTT.

In the case of this clonotype: A much bigger clone sits one base away, suggesting this may be a read error. The rearrangement uses TRBV11-2 and TRBJ1-2; weak D call: TRBD1 (6 bases). The germline V gene encodes CDR1 SGHAT and CDR2 FQNNGV. CDR3 length: 14 amino acids. The CDR3 loop reads CVSSTGGRGYGYTF. In DNA, the CDR3 is TGTGTCAGCAGCACTGGTGGCAGGGGTTATGGCTACACCTTC.

There are many counts of this clonotype. The chain employs TRBV10-3 and TRBJ1-1; D not certain. The CDR3 covers 13 residues. CDR1 is ENHRY and CDR2 is SYGVKD in the germline V gene. Deletions cut 11 bases from V and 4 bases from J, with 17 bases between. The CDR3 here is CAACSKGCTEAFF. DNA of the CDR3: TGTGCCGCCTGTTCAAAAGGATGCACTGAAGCTTTCTTT.

V gene TRBV6-5 combines with J gene TRBJ1-5; possible D gene TRBD1, 6 bases. Looked up from germline, CDR1 is MNHEY and CDR2 is SVGAGI. The CDR3 spans 14 residues. Trimming cost V 2 bases and J 4 bases, with 9 bases left between them. CDR3 sequence reads: CASSYGGGNQPQHF. The DNA of the CDR3 is TGTGCCAGCAGTTACGGAGGGGGAAATCAGCCCCAGCATTTT.

The sample holds many counts of this clonotype. J is TRBJ1-1 and V is TRBV4-1, with no clear D. With 1 base removed from V and 1 base from J, the gap between germline ends came to 16 bases. Per the germline V gene, CDR1 is MGHRA and CDR2 is YSYEKL. CDR3 size: 17 residues. CDR3 sequence (DNA): TGCGCCAGCAGCCAAGGAGGCGTCCGGGGTGGGAACACTGAAGCTTTCTTT. Translated: CASSQGGVRGGNTEAFF.

This clonotype occurred many times. The chain employs TRBV4-1 and TRBJ2-6; weak D call: TRBD1 (5 bases). Germline V gene lookup returns CDR1 MGHRA and CDR2 YSYEKL. The CDR3 loop spans 17 amino acids. V was shortened by 6 bases and J by 0 bases, with 15 bases between the two germline ends. DNA of the CDR3: TGCGCCAGCAGTCGCGGTTTACAGGTCTCTGGGGCCAACGTCCTGACTTTC. It specifies CASSRGLQVSGANVLTF.

Ten or more counts support this clonotype. The V and J genes are TRBV10-3 and TRBJ2-3; no definite D call. The ends were cut back, 0 bases at V and 0 bases at J, with 7 bases in the middle. Germline V gene sequence: CDR1 ENHRY, CDR2 SYGVKD. The CDR3 runs 15 residues. The CDR3 spells CAISESVISTDTQYF. CDR3 sequence (DNA): TGTGCCATCAGTGAGTCTGTAATTAGCACAGATACGCAGTATTTT.

This clonotype was observed at least ten times. The gene calls are TRBV20-1 and TRBJ2-7, with 8 positions matching TRBD2. Trimming removed 3 bases from V and 6 bases from J; junction bases left unmatched: 13. CDR1 and CDR2 (germline): DFQATT, SNEGSKA (reference sequence). There are 15 residues in the CDR3. CDR3 DNA: TGCAGTGCTAGTGTACCCGGGAGGGGGGGAAGCGAGCAGTACTTC. Its protein is CSASVPGRGGSEQYF.

The chain links TRBV4-3 to TRBJ2-3; no reliable D call. This CDR3 is 14 amino acids long. Germline V lookup: CDR1 LGHNA, CDR2 YSLEER. V was shortened by 0 bases and J by 6 bases, with 10 bases between the two germline ends. Here the CDR3 DNA reads TGCGCCAGCAGCCAAGATGTAGAGATCGATACGCAGTATTTT. Protein product: CASSQDVEIDTQYF.

This clonotype was recorded at least ten times. The chain combines TRBV27 with TRBJ2-1; D may be TRBD1 or TRBD2 (5 bases each). The CDR3 has 13 amino acids. V shed 3 bases and J shed 7 bases, with 10 bases lying between them. Germline V gene data show CDR1 as MNHEY and CDR2 as SMNVEV (reference sequence). CDR3: CASSLRGYNEQFF. The DNA of the CDR3 is TGTGCCAGCAGTTTGAGGGGCTATAATGAGCAGTTCTTC.

This clonotype has at least ten counts. The rearrangement joins TRBV18 to TRBJ2-7; tentative D call: TRBD1 (5 bases). The CDR3 runs 14 residues. Trimming stripped 0 bases from V and 5 bases from J, with 11 bases between. Germline CDR1 reads KGHSH; CDR2 reads LQKENI. The CDR3 DNA is TGTGCCAGCTCACCACCGAGACAGTCTGACGAGCAGTACTTC. This sequence encodes CASSPPRQSDEQYF.

This clonotype was detected many times. The chain joins TRBV6-1 to TRBJ2-6; D not resolved. The V and J ends lost 5 bases and 0 bases respectively, with 11 bases between them. The V gene's germline CDR1 is MNHNS and CDR2 SASEGT. This CDR3 spans 16 amino acids. CDR3 in DNA: TGTGCCAGCAGTTATGGAGTTACCTCTGGGGCCAACGTCCTGACTTTC. Translation gives CASSYGVTSGANVLTF.

This clonotype was picked up many times. The chain joins TRBV19 to TRBJ1-2; D is undetermined. Trimming left V 7 bases short and J 2 bases short, with 17 bases between. The CDR3 is made up of 15 amino acids. The germline V gene has CDR1 LNHDA and CDR2 SQIVND (reference sequence). The CDR3 spells CASTSTRTDNYGYTF. In nucleotides, the CDR3 is TGTGCCAGTACGAGCACCCGGACGGACAACTATGGCTACACCTTC.

This clonotype occurred many times. The chain recombines TRBV20-1 with TRBJ1-2; no clear D. Germline CDR1 is DFQATT and CDR2 is SNEGSKA (reference sequence). This CDR3 is built from 11 residues. Trimming stripped 5 bases from V and 8 bases from J, with 12 bases between. The CDR3: CSADEMRGYTF. CDR3 DNA sequence: TGCAGTGCTGACGAGATGCGGGGCTACACCTTC.

This clonotype was found many times. V is TRBV20-1 and J is TRBJ2-3, with a possible D match to TRBD2 (5 bases). Germline lookup yields CDR1 DFQATT and CDR2 SNEGSKA (reference sequence). The CDR3 is 15 amino acids. The germline V and J ends were trimmed by 3 bases and 2 bases, with 15 bases remaining between them. CDR3 loop: CSASAPGSHTDTQYF. DNA of the CDR3: TGCAGTGCTAGTGCACCGGGATCCCACACAGATACGCAGTATTTT.

This clonotype has more than one count but fewer than ten. The CDR3 region is CSASDPSGGLKEQFF. The CDR3 DNA reads as TGCAGTGCTAGTGACCCTAGCGGGGGCCTCAAGGAGCAGTTCTTC. The chain is built from TRBV20-1 and TRBJ2-1; 10 bases map to TRBD2. The CDR3 has 15 amino acids. Per germline, CDR1 DFQATT and CDR2 SNEGSKA (reference sequence). The junction had 12 bases not matched to a gene; V was cut back by 3 bases and J by 10 bases.

This clonotype was detected many times. V is TRBV21-1 and J is TRBJ2-1; no DNA check was done on the table's D call, TRBD1. TRBV21-1 is noted as a pseudogene. The CDR3 covers 15 residues. CDR3 nucleotides: TGTGCCAGCAGCGTACCGGGACTGGGAAAGGATGAGCAGTTCTTC. It encodes CASSVPGLGKDEQFF.

In its sample, this clonotype was seen a few times. The chain has TRBV10-3 and TRBJ2-7; 13 nucleotides agree with TRBD2. V trimming: 9 bases; J trimming: 1 base; junction bases outside the gene matches: 6. The CDR3 length is 15 residues. Germline lookup yields CDR1 ENHRY and CDR2 SYGVKD. CDR3 loop: CAIRTSGGQSYEQYF. DNA for the CDR3: TGTGCCATTCGGACTAGCGGGGGCCAATCCTACGAGCAGTACTTC.

In its sample, this clonotype was seen many times. CDR3 in amino acids: CASSTDRAQTQYF. The DNA for the CDR3 is TGTGCCAGCAGCACGGACAGGGCGCAGACCCAGTACTTC. The chain joins TRBV7-8 to TRBJ2-5, with 8 bases lining up with TRBD1. With V trimmed by 5 bases and J by 6 bases, 5 bases remained unmatched. The CDR3 is 13 residues long. In germline, CDR1 is SGHVS, CDR2 FQNEAQ.

This clonotype was observed at least ten times. The CDR3 here is CASIPRRALNGYTF. The CDR3 DNA sequence: TGTGCCAGCATCCCAAGAAGAGCGTTAAATGGCTACACCTTC. The chain carries TRBV5-6 and TRBJ1-2; D remains unclear. Between the trimmed V and J ends, which lost 6 bases and 6 bases, there was a span of 18 bases. CDR3 length: 14 amino acids. The germline V gene has CDR1 SGHDT and CDR2 YYEEEE.

This clonotype was seen repeatedly, ten times or more. This chain connects TRBV14 to TRBJ1-2; D call uncertain. Germline V gives CDR1 SGHDN, CDR2 FVKESK. The CDR3 is made up of 13 amino acids. Between the trimmed V and J ends, which lost 3 bases and 2 bases, there was a span of 7 bases. CDR3 loop: CASSHSTNYGYTF. In DNA, the CDR3 is TGTGCCAGCAGCCATAGCACAAACTATGGCTACACCTTC.

This clonotype was seen many times. This chain connects TRBV11-2 to TRBJ2-1, with D perhaps TRBD1 or TRBD2 (6 bases each). Deletions cut 4 bases from V and 1 base from J, with 14 bases between. This CDR3 has 16 amino acids. The V gene's germline CDR1 is SGHAT and CDR2 FQNNGV. The chain's CDR3 is CASSSPRGASYNEQFF. The DNA for the CDR3 is TGTGCCAGCAGCTCCCCGAGGGGGGCTTCCTACAATGAGCAGTTCTTC.

In this sample, this clonotype turned up many times. V gene TRBV5-1 combines with J gene TRBJ2-2; TRBD2 aligns across 7 bases. Germline V gene data show CDR1 as SGHRS and CDR2 as YFSETQ. V lost 5 bases and J lost 2; bases outside the gene matches: 6. This CDR3 is 15 amino acids long. The CDR3 spells CASRETSSNTGELFF. In DNA, the CDR3 is TGCGCCAGCAGAGAGACTAGCAGTAACACCGGGGAGCTGTTTTTT.

This clonotype was seen ten or more times. The chain is built from TRBV6-6 and TRBJ1-3; no definite D call. From germline, CDR1 is MNHNY and CDR2 SVGAGI (reference sequence). The CDR3 has 12 amino acids. The V gene lost 6 bases and the J gene lost 8 bases, with 11 bases spanning the gap. The CDR3 loop is CASRRMEDTIYF. CDR3 bases: TGTGCCAGCAGGCGAATGGAGGACACCATATATTTT.

This clonotype was counted ten times or more. This sequence joins TRBV6-2 or TRBV6-3 and TRBJ2-1; possibly TRBD2 for D (7 bases). Trimming pared 1 base from V and 4 bases from J, leaving 14 bases between. Germline V gene sequence: CDR1 MNHEY, CDR2 SVGEGT. This CDR3 is 16 amino acids long. The CDR3 region has the DNA TGTGCCAGCAGTTACTTACGCGGGGGCCCTTACAATGAGCAGTTCTTC. Translating it yields CASSYLRGGPYNEQFF.

This clonotype came up many times. The rearrangement uses TRBV7-3 and TRBJ2-3; 11 nucleotides agree with TRBD2. Germline CDR1 and CDR2: SGHTA and FQGTGA. V was pared by 9 bases and J by 5 bases, with 4 bases of the junction left unmatched. The CDR3 has 13 amino acids. The CDR3 region is CASSGGAGDTQYF. The CDR3 DNA follows: TGTGCCAGTAGCGGGGGGGCCGGAGATACGCAGTATTTT.

In its sample, this clonotype was seen many times. The V call is TRBV7-8, the J call TRBJ2-2; tentatively, D is TRBD2 (7 bases). Trimming took off 11 bases at V and 0 bases at J, with 13 bases between the two ends. CDR1 is SGHVS and CDR2 is FQNEAQ in the germline V gene. CDR3 size: 14 residues. As DNA, the CDR3 is TGTGCCGATGGCGGGGGCTCGAACACCGGGGAGCTGTTTTTT. Amino acid sequence: CADGGGSNTGELFF.

The table lists this clonotype with many counts. The V call is TRBV7-9, the J call TRBJ2-3; no reliable D call. V was cut by 1 base and J by 11 bases, with 16 bases left in between. CDR1 and CDR2 from the germline V gene are SEHNR and FQNEAQ (reference sequence). CDR3 length: 14 residues. Here the CDR3 DNA reads TGTGCCAGCAGCTTAGATTTGGCTCACTCCGGGCAGTATTTT. Translated: CASSLDLAHSGQYF. The entire variable domain, with the rest obtained from reference TRBV7-9 and TRBJ2-3, is as follows: DTGVSQNPRHKITKRGQNVTFRCDPISEHNRLYWYRQTLGQGPEFLTYFQNEAQLEKSRLLSDRFSAERPKGSFSTLEIQRTEQGDSAMYLCASSLDLAHSGQYFGPGTRLTVL.